This entry features one T cell receptor (beta chain) sequence. Its antigen is undetermined. Separation from the 666-subject first cohort characterized the roughly 110-subject validation cohort, to which the donors belonged. These data originate in a study of cytomegalovirus exposure and HLA in healthy donors. Assay: immunoSEQ multiplex PCR; the TCRdb copy retains only in-frame clones and omits some. This table holds more than 95,000 clones, 86% found once. Regarding the study as a whole: The study found most TCR sequences rare, yet found some public TCRs in many donors.

This receptor was taken from a man younger than 35 in good health and CMV-seronegative. Sequenced sample: PBMCs.

The CDR3 here is CASSLDGQRGYTF. The DNA for the CDR3 is TGTGCCAGCAGCTTAGACGGACAGAGAGGCTACACCTTC. This sequence joins TRBV7-9 and TRBJ1-2, with TRBD1 as a possible D gene (6 bases). CDR3 size: 13 residues. Germline values: CDR1 SEHNR, CDR2 FQNEAQ (reference sequence). With 1 base removed from V and 8 bases from J, the gap between germline ends came to 11 bases. Complete variable domain (other parts from reference TRBV7-9 and TRBJ1-2): DTGVSQNPRHKITKRGQNVTFRCDPISEHNRLYWYRQTLGQGPEFLTYFQNEAQLEKSRLLSDRFSAERPKGSFSTLEIQRTEQGDSAMYLCASSLDGQRGYTFGSGTRLTVV.